These 28 T cell receptor beta chains came from one sample sequenced in a study of blood T cell repertoires in COVID-19. Method: immunoSEQ multiplex PCR; TCRdb's copy keeps in-frame clones and lacks some. The profile shows about 370,000 clones, roughly nine tenths of them singletons. The sequencing input was PBMCs or T cells enriched from blood (not recorded which). All receptors come from a man aged 18 to 30 who had recovered from COVID-19.

This chain connects TRBV9 to TRBJ2-2; 11 nucleotides line up with TRBD2. The germline V gene encodes CDR1 SGDLS and CDR2 YYNGEE. The ends lost 4 bases at V and 6 bases at J; junction bases unmatched: 8. The CDR3 is made up of 16 amino acids. The DNA for the CDR3 is TGTGCCAGCAGCAAAACTAGCGGGAGTAGAGCCGGGGAGCTGTTTTTT. Protein product: CASSKTSGSRAGELFF.

The chain joins TRBV30 to TRBJ2-7, with 8 bases lining up with TRBD1. CDR3 size: 12 residues. Germline V gene sequence: CDR1 GTSNPN, CDR2 SVGIG (reference sequence). J gave up 6 bases and V 4 bases, and 5 bases lay outside the gene matches. Here the CDR3 DNA reads TGTGCCTGGACCTTAGACAGGGGCGAGCAGTACTTC. It encodes CAWTLDRGEQYF.

The V gene is TRBV9, the J gene TRBJ2-7, with 13 bases identical to TRBD2. The germline CDR1 and CDR2 sequences are SGDLS and YYNGEE. CDR3 length equals 15 residues. With 4 bases clipped from V and 9 bases from J, the junction kept 10 bases outside the gene matches. This CDR3 is CASSQGLAGVAGQYF. In DNA, the CDR3 is TGTGCCAGCAGCCAAGGACTAGCGGGAGTAGCGGGGCAGTACTTC.

This clone has a single count. Here the CDR3 reads CASSQSGQPQHF. The CDR3 coding sequence is TGTGCCAGCAGCCAAAGCGGTCAGCCCCAGCATTTT. The rearrangement links TRBV3-1 (or the pseudogene TRBV3-2) to TRBJ1-5; D is uncertain. This CDR3 has 12 residues. Trimming removed 2 bases at V and 6 bases at J, with 5 bases between. CDR1 is LGHDT, CDR2 YNNKEL, per germline (reference sequence).

With regard to this clone: Compared with germline, one end of the junction differs, possibly owing to a read error. The chain is built from TRBV5-1 and TRBJ1-4; D not resolved. Germline V gives CDR1 SGHRS, CDR2 YFSETQ. This CDR3 has 17 amino acids. CDR3 coding DNA: TGCGCCAGCAGTTTGGGGTGGTCGGGTCAGAAAAATGAAAAACTGTTTTTT. This codes for CASSLGWSGQKNEKLFF.

V gene TRBV11-2 combines with J gene TRBJ2-1, with 9 bases matching TRBD1. The V gene's germline CDR1 is SGHAT and CDR2 FQNNGV. V shed 6 bases, J shed 7 bases, and the junction held 10 bases outside the gene matches. The length of the CDR3 is 15 residues. The CDR3 DNA reads TGTGCCAGCAGTCAACAGGGGGCGAACGGGAATGAGCAGTTCTTC. Residues: CASSQQGANGNEQFF.

The chain links TRBV5-1 to TRBJ2-2, with a possible D match to TRBD1 (6 bases). V lost 3 bases and J lost 6, with 18 bases in between. Germline CDR1 reads SGHRS; CDR2 reads YFSETQ. The CDR3 extends over 16 amino acids. The CDR3, as DNA: TGCGCCAGCAGCTCCCCTCCCCCAGGGGATGCCGGGGAGCTGTTTTTT. It yields the protein CASSSPPPGDAGELFF.

This chain connects TRBV9 to TRBJ1-2; 7 bases align to TRBD1. J was trimmed by 5 bases and V by 0 bases; bases with no gene match: 7. This CDR3 spans 15 amino acids. Germline V gene data show CDR1 as SGDLS and CDR2 as YYNGEE. Here the CDR3 DNA reads TGTGCCAGCAGCGTAGATACTCAGGGGGGTTATGGCTACACCTTC. It yields the protein CASSVDTQGGYGYTF.

This chain uses TRBV5-4 with TRBJ2-2; D may be TRBD1 (5 bases). This CDR3 region has 14 residues. From germline, CDR1 is SGHNT and CDR2 YYREEE (reference sequence). V lost 0 bases to trimming and J lost 4 bases, with 7 bases between them. CDR3 nucleotide sequence: TGTGCCAGCAGCTTGGGACAGACCACCGGGGAGCTGTTTTTT. Protein: CASSLGQTTGELFF.

The gene calls are TRBV7-9 and TRBJ1-5; the D is unclear. Trimming took off 1 base at V and 5 bases at J, with 9 bases between the two ends. This CDR3 has 14 amino acids. The germline CDR1 and CDR2 sequences are SEHNR and FQNEAQ (reference sequence). CDR3 sequence (DNA): TGTGCCAGCAGCTTAGGAGGGTCGGATCAGCCCCAGCATTTT. Translating it yields CASSLGGSDQPQHF.

This sequence joins TRBV24-1 and TRBJ2-3; a weak D match, TRBD1 (6 bases). This CDR3 spans 16 amino acids. Germline CDR1 and CDR2: KGHDR and SFDVKD. Trimming pared 4 bases from V and 2 bases from J, leaving 15 bases between. CDR3 residues: CATSDQAGVYTDTQYF. The CDR3 bases are TGTGCCACCAGTGACCAGGCAGGGGTGTACACAGATACGCAGTATTTT.

The chain employs TRBV4-1 and TRBJ1-1; a weak D match, TRBD1 (5 bases). The CDR3 contains 15 residues. Germline CDR1 and CDR2: MGHRA and YSYEKL. Trimming removed 1 base from V and 5 bases from J, with 14 bases in between. CDR3 nucleotides: TGCGCCAGCAGCCAAGGCGGTCAGGGAAGAACTGAAGCTTTCTTT. Translated: CASSQGGQGRTEAFF.

This chain joins TRBV28 and TRBJ2-7; possibly TRBD2 for D (6 bases). Trimming left V 5 bases short and J 6 bases short, with 17 bases between. The length of the CDR3 is 14 residues. The germline CDR1 and CDR2 sequences are MDHEN and SYDVKM. CDR3: CASSLGGWRGEQYF. Written as DNA, the CDR3 is TGTGCCAGCAGTCTGGGCGGGTGGAGGGGCGAGCAGTACTTC.

V and J are TRBV7-2 and TRBJ2-7, with a tentative D call TRBD1 (5 bases). Germline values: CDR1 SGHTA, CDR2 FQGNSA. V lost 5 bases and J lost 5, with 13 bases in between. The CDR3 is 13 amino acids. Here the CDR3 DNA reads TGTGCCAGCAGCAAGCAAATAGGGGACGAGCAGTACTTC. Protein product: CASSKQIGDEQYF.

The chain is built from TRBV28 and TRBJ1-4; D is unclear. The V gene's germline CDR1 is MDHEN and CDR2 SYDVKM. The CDR3 totals 12 residues. V was cut by 5 bases and J by 5 bases, with 6 bases left in between. The CDR3 bases are TGTGCCAGCAGTATTCTGAATGAAAAACTGTTTTTT. The encoded protein is CASSILNEKLFF.

The CDR3: CASSLAGQGANQPQHF. CDR3 coding DNA: TGTGCCAGCAGTCTTGCCGGGCAGGGGGCTAATCAGCCCCAGCATTTT. The chain joins TRBV27 to TRBJ1-5; 8 bases are shared with TRBD1. Per the germline V gene, CDR1 is MNHEY and CDR2 is SMNVEV (reference sequence). The CDR3 extends over 16 amino acids. Trimming took 5 bases from V and 4 from J; bases not matched to a gene: 10.

J is TRBJ1-5 and V is TRBV7-3, with D possibly TRBD1 on 6 matching bases. Germline CDR1 is SGHTA and CDR2 is FQGTGA. Trimming removed 5 bases from V and 4 bases from J, with 27 bases in between. The CDR3 is 19 amino acids. The CDR3 DNA follows: TGTGCCAGCAGCCAAGGGGGGAGGGAGCCCCCTTCTCGAAATCAGCCCCAGCATTTT. It translates to CASSQGGREPPSRNQPQHF.

This chain joins TRBV9 and TRBJ2-1; 10 bases match TRBD2. CDR1 is SGDLS and CDR2 is YYNGEE in the germline V gene. The length of the CDR3 is 16 residues. Trimming at V came to 3 bases and at J to 6 bases, leaving 9 bases not matched to a gene. This CDR3 is CASSAAGLADSNEQFF. CDR3 nucleotide sequence: TGTGCCAGCAGCGCCGCCGGACTAGCGGACTCCAATGAGCAGTTCTTC.

The chain combines TRBV6-6 with TRBJ2-2; D is unresolved. CDR3 size: 13 residues. Trimming shortened V by 7 bases and J by 6 bases, and 12 bases separated the two germline ends. Germline loops: CDR1 MNHNY, CDR2 SVGAGI (reference sequence). CDR3 sequence: CASIDYRAGELFF. CDR3 DNA sequence: TGTGCCAGCATCGATTATCGGGCCGGGGAGCTGTTTTTT.

The rearrangement links TRBV7-6 to TRBJ2-1, with 8 bases lining up with TRBD2. The germline gives CDR1 SGHVS, CDR2 FNYEAQ. The CDR3 consists of 17 residues. V dropped 5 bases and J dropped 1; count of bases not matched to a gene: 10. The CDR3, as DNA: TGTGCCAGCAGCCCCTTTAGCGGGGCTAGTTCCTACAATGAGCAGTTCTTC. It is translated as CASSPFSGASSYNEQFF.

This chain connects TRBV9 to TRBJ1-1; TRBD1 agrees at 8 bases. This CDR3 is built from 16 residues. Germline V gives CDR1 SGDLS, CDR2 YYNGEE. V dropped 3 bases and J dropped 2; count of bases not matched to a gene: 9. DNA for the CDR3: TGTGCCAGCAGCGCCTTCCACAGGGGGACTAACACTGAAGCTTTCTTT. Protein product: CASSAFHRGTNTEAFF.

This clone was picked up a small number of times. The same CDR3 also results from other DNA sequences found in this sample. The gene calls are TRBV28 and TRBJ1-5; no clear D. The CDR3 sequence is 12 residues long. V was clipped by 5 bases and J by 4 bases, with 6 bases between them. Germline CDR1 reads MDHEN; CDR2 reads SYDVKM. CDR3 amino acids: CASSPLNQPQHF. The CDR3 coding sequence is TGTGCCAGCAGTCCCCTTAATCAGCCCCAGCATTTT.

This clone was seen a few times. The V call is TRBV10-3, the J call TRBJ2-1, with D tentatively TRBD2 (6 bases). Trimming removed 5 bases from V and 5 bases from J, with 10 bases in between. This CDR3 comprises 13 residues. CDR1 is ENHRY and CDR2 is SYGVKD in the germline V gene. The CDR3: CAISPGRHNEQFF. CDR3 DNA sequence: TGTGCCATCAGTCCGGGGAGGCACAATGAGCAGTTCTTC.

The CDR3 reads CASSIPVRRFTGELFF. DNA for the CDR3: TGTGCCAGTAGCATTCCCGTTAGGAGATTCACCGGGGAGCTGTTTTTT. V and J are TRBV19 and TRBJ2-2; unclear D gene. The CDR3 is 16 amino acids. The V gene lost 6 bases and the J gene lost 4 bases, with 18 bases spanning the gap. Germline lookup yields CDR1 LNHDA and CDR2 SQIVND (reference sequence).

V usage is TRBV3-1 (or the pseudogene TRBV3-2) and J usage is TRBJ1-1; D is uncertain. The germline gives CDR1 LGHDT, CDR2 YNNKEL (reference sequence). The V end lost 1 base, the J end lost 4 bases, and 19 bases lay between the germline ends. CDR3 length: 17 amino acids. CDR3 sequence (DNA): TGTGCCAGCAGCCAAGGGAGGCGATGGAAGGGAGCCACTGAAGCTTTCTTT. Its translation is CASSQGRRWKGATEAFF.

This sequence joins TRBV6-5 and TRBJ1-1; weak D call: TRBD1 (5 bases). This CDR3 has 15 amino acids. V was clipped by 7 bases and J by 1 base, with 16 bases between them. Germline assignment: CDR1 MNHEY and CDR2 SVGAGI. DNA for the CDR3: TGTGCCAGCAACGACAAATTCCAGGGGAACACTGAAGCTTTCTTT. This sequence encodes CASNDKFQGNTEAFF.

The chain combines TRBV6-5 with TRBJ1-5; D remains unclear. Germline assignment: CDR1 MNHEY and CDR2 SVGAGI. V was shortened by 6 bases and J by 2 bases, with 8 bases between the two germline ends. CDR3 length equals 13 residues. Here the CDR3 DNA reads TGTGCCAGCAGGCTCGGGGGCAATCAGCCCCAGCATTTT. It specifies CASRLGGNQPQHF.

The chain has TRBV4-1 and TRBJ2-2; no clear D gene. Germline V lookup: CDR1 MGHRA, CDR2 YSYEKL. With 1 base removed from V and 4 bases from J, the gap between germline ends came to 10 bases. There are 15 residues in the CDR3. As DNA, the CDR3 is TGCGCCAGCAGCCAAGGAGACCAGGCCACCGGGGAGCTGTTTTTT. Its protein is CASSQGDQATGELFF.